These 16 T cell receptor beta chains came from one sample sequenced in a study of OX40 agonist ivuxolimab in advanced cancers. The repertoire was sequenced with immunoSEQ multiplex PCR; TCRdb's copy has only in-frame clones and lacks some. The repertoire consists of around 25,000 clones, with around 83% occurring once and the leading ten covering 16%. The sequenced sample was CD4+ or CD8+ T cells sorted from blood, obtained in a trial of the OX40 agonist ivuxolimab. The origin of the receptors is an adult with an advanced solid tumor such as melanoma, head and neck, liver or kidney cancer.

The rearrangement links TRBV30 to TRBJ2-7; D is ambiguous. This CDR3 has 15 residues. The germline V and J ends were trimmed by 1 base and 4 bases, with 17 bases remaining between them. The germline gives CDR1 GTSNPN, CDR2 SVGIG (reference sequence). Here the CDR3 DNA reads TGTGCCTGGAGTGGTAGGGCTCCAAAAACATACGAGCAGTACTTC. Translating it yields CAWSGRAPKTYEQYF.

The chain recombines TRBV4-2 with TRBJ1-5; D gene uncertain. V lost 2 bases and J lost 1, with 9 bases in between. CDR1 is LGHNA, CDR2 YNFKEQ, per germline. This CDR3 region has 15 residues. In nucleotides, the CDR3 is TGTGCCAGCAGCCAACCCGGGAACAGCAATCAGCCCCAGCATTTT. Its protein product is CASSQPGNSNQPQHF.

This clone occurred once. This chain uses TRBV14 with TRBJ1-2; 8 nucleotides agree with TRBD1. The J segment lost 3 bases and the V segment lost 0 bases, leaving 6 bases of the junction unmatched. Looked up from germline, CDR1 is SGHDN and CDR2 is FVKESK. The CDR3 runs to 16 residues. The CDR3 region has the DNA TGTGCCAGCAGCCAAGATCGTCAGGGGGCTTACTATGGCTACACCTTC. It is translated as CASSQDRQGAYYGYTF.

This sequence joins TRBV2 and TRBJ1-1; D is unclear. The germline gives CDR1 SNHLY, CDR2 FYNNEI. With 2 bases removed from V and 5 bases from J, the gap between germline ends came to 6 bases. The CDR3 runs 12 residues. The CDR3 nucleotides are TGTGCCAGCAGTGAAAGGGTTACTGAAGCTTTCTTT. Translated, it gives CASSERVTEAFF.

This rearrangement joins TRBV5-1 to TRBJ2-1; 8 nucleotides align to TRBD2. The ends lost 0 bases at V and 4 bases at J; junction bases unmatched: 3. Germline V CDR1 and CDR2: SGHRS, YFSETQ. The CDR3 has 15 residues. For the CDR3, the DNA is TGCGCCAGCAGCTTGGACGGGAGGGAGTACAATGAGCAGTTCTTC. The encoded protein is CASSLDGREYNEQFF.

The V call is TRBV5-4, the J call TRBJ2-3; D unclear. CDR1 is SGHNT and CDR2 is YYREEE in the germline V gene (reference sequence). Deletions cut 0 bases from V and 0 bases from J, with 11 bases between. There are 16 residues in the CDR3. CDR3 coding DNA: TGTGCCAGCAGCTTGGGCGCTTCTCATAGCACAGATACGCAGTATTTT. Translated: CASSLGASHSTDTQYF.

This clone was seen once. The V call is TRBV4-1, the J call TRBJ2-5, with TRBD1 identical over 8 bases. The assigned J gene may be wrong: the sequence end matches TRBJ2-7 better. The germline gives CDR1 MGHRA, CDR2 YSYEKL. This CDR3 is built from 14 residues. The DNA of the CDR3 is TGCGCCAGCAGTCCCGACAGGGGCTCCTACGAGCAGTACTTC. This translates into CASSPDRGSYEQYF.

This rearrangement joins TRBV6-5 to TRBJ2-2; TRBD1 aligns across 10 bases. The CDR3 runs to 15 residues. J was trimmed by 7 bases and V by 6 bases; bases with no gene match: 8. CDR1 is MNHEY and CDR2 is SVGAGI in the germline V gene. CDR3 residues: CASSRDRGPFGELFF. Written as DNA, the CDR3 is TGTGCCAGCAGCCGCGACAGGGGGCCCTTCGGGGAGCTGTTTTTT.

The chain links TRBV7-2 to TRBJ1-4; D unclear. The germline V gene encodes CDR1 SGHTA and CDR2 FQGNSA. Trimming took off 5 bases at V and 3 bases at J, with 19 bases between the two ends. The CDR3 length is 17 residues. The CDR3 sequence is CASSPDPRQGANEKLFF. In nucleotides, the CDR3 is TGTGCCAGCAGCCCGGACCCCCGGCAAGGAGCTAATGAAAAACTGTTTTTT.

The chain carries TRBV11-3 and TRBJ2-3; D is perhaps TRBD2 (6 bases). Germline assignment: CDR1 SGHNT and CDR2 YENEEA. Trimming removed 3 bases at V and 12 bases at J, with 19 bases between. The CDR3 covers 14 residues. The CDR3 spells CASSLKRDSPVQYF. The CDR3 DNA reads TGTGCCAGCAGCTTGAAACGGGACTCCCCAGTCCAGTATTTT.

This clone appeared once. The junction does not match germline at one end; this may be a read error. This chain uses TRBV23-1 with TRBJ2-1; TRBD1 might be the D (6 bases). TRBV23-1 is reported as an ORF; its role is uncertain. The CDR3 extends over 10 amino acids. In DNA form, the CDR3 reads TGCGCCAGTAGTCGGCAGGGGTTGTTCTTC. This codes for CASSRQGLFF.

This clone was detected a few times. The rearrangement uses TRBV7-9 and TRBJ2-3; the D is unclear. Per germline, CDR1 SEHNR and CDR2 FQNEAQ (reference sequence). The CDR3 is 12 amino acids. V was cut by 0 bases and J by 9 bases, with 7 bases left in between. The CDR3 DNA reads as TGTGCCAGCAGCTTAGCGGAAGACACGCAGTATTTT. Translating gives CASSLAEDTQYF. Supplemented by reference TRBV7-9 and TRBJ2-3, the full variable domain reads DTGVSQNPRHKITKRGQNVTFRCDPISEHNRLYWYRQTLGQGPEFLTYFQNEAQLEKSRLLSDRFSAERPKGSFSTLEIQRTEQGDSAMYLCASSLAEDTQYFGPGTRLTVL.

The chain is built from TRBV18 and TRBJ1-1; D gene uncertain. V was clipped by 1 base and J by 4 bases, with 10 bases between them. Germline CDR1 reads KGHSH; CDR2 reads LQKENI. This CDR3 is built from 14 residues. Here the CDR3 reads CASSPLWGGTEAFF. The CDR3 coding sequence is TGTGCCAGCTCACCACTCTGGGGAGGCACTGAAGCTTTCTTT.

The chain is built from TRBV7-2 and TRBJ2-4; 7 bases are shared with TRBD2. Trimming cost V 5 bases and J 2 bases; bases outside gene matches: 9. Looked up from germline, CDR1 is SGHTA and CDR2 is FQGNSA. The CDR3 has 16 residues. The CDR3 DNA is TGTGCCAGCAGCGAAACGCTAGCGGACCCCAAAAACATTCAGTACTTC. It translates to CASSETLADPKNIQYF.

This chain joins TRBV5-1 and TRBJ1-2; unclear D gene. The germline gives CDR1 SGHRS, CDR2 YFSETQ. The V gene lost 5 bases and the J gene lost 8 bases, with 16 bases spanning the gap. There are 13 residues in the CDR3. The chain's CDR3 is CASSTEPWWGYTF. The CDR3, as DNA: TGCGCCAGCAGTACTGAGCCCTGGTGGGGCTACACCTTC.

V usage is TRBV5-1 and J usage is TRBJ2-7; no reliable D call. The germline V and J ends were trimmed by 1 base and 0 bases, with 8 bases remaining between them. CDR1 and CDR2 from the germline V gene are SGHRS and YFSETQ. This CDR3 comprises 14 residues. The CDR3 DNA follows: TGCGCCAGCAGCTTGTCCCAAGACTCCTACGAGCAGTACTTC. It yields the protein CASSLSQDSYEQYF.